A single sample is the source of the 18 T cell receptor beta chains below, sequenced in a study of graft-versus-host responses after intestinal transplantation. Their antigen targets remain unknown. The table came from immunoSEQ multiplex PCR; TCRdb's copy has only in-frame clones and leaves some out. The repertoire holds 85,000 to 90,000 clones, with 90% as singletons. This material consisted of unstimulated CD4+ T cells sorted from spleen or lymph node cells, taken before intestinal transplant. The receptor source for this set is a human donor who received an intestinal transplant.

CDR3 sequence reads: CASSLGGATYEQYF. CDR3 bases: TGCGCCAGCAGCTTGGGGGGAGCAACCTACGAGCAGTACTTC. This chain joins TRBV5-1 and TRBJ2-7; D is perhaps TRBD2 (5 bases). Germline CDR1 SGHRS, CDR2 YFSETQ. The CDR3 extends over 14 amino acids. V lost 0 bases to trimming and J lost 2 bases, with 9 bases between them.

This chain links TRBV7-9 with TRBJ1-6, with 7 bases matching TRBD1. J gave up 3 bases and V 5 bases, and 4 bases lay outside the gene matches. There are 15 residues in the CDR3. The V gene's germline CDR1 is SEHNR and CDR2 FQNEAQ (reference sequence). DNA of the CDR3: TGTGCCAGCAGCCAAAGGGACAGCTATAATTCACCCCTCCACTTT. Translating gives CASSQRDSYNSPLHF.

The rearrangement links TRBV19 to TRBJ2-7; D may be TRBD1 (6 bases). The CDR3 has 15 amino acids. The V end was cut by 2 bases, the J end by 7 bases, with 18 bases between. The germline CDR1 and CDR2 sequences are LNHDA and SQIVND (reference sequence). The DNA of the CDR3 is TGTGCCAGTAGTATATTCCTGGGTGCAGGGGTTGAGCAGTACTTC. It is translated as CASSIFLGAGVEQYF.

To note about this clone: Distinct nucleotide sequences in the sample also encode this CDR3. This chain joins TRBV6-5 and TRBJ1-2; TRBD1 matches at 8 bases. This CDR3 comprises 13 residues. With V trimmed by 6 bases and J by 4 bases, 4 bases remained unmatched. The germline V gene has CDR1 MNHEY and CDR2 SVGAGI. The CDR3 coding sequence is TGTGCCAGCAGAAGTACAGGGGGCTATGGCTACACCTTC. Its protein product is CASRSTGGYGYTF.

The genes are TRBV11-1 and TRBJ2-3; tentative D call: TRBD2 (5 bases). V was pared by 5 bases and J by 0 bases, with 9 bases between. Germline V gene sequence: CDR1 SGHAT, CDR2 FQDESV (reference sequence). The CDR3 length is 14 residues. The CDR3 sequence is CASSPPGSTDTQYF. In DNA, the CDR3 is TGTGCCAGCAGCCCGCCGGGAAGCACAGATACGCAGTATTTT.

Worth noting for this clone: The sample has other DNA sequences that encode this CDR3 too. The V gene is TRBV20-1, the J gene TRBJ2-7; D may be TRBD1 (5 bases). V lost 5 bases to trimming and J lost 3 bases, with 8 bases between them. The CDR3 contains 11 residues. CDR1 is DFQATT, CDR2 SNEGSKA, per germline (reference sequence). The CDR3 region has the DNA TGCAGTGCTGGACAAAGCTACGAGCAGTACTTC. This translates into CSAGQSYEQYF.

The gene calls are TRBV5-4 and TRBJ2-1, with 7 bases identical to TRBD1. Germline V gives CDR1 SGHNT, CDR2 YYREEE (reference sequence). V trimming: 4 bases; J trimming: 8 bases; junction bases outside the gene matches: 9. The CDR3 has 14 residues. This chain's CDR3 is CASSKTGNIHEQFF. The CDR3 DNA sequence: TGTGCCAGCAGCAAGACAGGGAATATTCATGAGCAGTTCTTC.

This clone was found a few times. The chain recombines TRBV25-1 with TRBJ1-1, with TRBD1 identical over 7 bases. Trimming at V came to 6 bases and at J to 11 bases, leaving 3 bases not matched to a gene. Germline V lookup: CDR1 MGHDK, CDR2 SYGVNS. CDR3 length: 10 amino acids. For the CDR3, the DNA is TGTGCCAGCAGACAGGGGAGGGCTTTCTTT. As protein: CASRQGRAFF.

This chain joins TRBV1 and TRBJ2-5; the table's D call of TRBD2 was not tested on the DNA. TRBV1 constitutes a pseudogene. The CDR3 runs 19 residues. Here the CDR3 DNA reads TGCACCAGCAGCCAAGATCGATTGCCTAGCGGGGGCTTTGGGGAGACCCAGTACTTC. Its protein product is CTSSQDRLPSGGFGETQYF.

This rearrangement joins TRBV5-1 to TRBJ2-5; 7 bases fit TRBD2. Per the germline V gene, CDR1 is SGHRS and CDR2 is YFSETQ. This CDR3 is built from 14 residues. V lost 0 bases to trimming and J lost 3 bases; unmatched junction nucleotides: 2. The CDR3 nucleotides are TGCGCCAGCAGCTTGGCTCGGGGGGAAGAGACCCAGTACTTC. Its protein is CASSLARGEETQYF.

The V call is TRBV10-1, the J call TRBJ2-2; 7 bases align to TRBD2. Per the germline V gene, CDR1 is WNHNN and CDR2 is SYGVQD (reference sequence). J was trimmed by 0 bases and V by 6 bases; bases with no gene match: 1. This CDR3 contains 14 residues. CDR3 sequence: CASRSGANTGELFF. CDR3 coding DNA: TGCGCCAGCAGGAGCGGGGCGAACACCGGGGAGCTGTTTTTT.

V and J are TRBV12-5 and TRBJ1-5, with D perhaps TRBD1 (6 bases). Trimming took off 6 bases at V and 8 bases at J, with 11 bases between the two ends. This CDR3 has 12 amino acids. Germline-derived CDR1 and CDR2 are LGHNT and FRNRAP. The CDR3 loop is CASGGRGEPQHF. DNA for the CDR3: TGTGCTAGTGGGGGCAGGGGAGAGCCCCAGCATTTT.

The CDR3 loop reads CASSESSYNSPLHF. The CDR3 DNA reads TGTGCCAGTAGTGAGAGCTCCTATAATTCACCCCTCCACTTT. V gene TRBV19 combines with J gene TRBJ1-6; no definite D call. V was trimmed by 5 bases and J by 0 bases, leaving 5 bases between them. This CDR3 comprises 14 residues. Germline V CDR1 and CDR2: LNHDA, SQIVND (reference sequence).

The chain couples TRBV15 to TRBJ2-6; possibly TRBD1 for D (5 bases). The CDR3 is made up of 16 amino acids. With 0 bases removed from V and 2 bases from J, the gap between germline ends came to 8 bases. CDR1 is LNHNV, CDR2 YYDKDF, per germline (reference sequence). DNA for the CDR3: TGTGCCACCAGCAGAGATCCAGGGCCTGGGGCCAACGTCCTGACTTTC. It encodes CATSRDPGPGANVLTF.

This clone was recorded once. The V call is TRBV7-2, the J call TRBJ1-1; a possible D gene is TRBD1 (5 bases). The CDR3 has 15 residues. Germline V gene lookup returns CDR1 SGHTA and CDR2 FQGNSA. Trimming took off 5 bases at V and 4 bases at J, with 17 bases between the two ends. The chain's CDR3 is CASSPGPRGTTEAFF. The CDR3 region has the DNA TGTGCCAGCAGCCCCGGACCACGGGGGACCACTGAAGCTTTCTTT.

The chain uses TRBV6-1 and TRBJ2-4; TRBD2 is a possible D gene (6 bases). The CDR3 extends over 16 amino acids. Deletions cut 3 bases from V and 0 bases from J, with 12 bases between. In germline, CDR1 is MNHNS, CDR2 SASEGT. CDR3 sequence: CASSDHGTLAKNIQYF. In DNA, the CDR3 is TGTGCCAGCAGTGATCACGGGACTCTAGCCAAAAACATTCAGTACTTC.

The CDR3 DNA is TGTGCCAGCAGCTTAATCCGGTCCGATGAAGGCTACACCTTC. Its translation is CASSLIRSDEGYTF. V usage is TRBV7-2 and J usage is TRBJ1-2; D is unclear. The CDR3 sequence is 14 residues long. V dropped 2 bases and J dropped 8 bases, with 15 bases sitting between them. Germline lookup yields CDR1 SGHTA and CDR2 FQGNSA.

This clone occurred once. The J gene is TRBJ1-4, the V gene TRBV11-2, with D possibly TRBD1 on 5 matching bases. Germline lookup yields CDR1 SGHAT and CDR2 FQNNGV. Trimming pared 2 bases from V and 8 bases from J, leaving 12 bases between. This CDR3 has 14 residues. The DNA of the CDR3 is TGTGCCAGCAGCTTATTGGGGCCTGGGGAAAAACTGTTTTTT. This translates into CASSLLGPGEKLFF.